The 4 T cell receptor beta chains below all came from one sample that was sequenced in a study of cytomegalovirus exposure and HLA in healthy donors. A multiplex PCR was run with 60 Vbeta primers and 13 Jbeta primers. The data were produced by immunoSEQ multiplex PCR, yet TCRdb's version contains in-frame clones alone and is incomplete. The sample lists more than 110,000 clones; roughly 80% were seen once. Input material: PBMCs. Source of these receptors: a man aged 18 to 35 in good health and CMV-seronegative.

This rearrangement joins TRBV5-1 to TRBJ1-1; 9 bases line up with TRBD1. CDR3 length equals 14 residues. V was clipped by 2 bases and J by 4 bases; unmatched bases: 3. Germline V gene sequence: CDR1 SGHRS, CDR2 YFSETQ. CDR3 bases: TGCGCCAGCAGCTTACAGGGGGCGTTCACTGAAGCTTTCTTT. Protein product: CASSLQGAFTEAFF.

This chain uses TRBV4-1 with TRBJ1-2, with a tentative D call TRBD1 (6 bases). CDR1 and CDR2 from the germline V gene are MGHRA and YSYEKL. V was clipped by 2 bases and J by 8 bases, with 15 bases between them. The CDR3 loop spans 14 amino acids. The CDR3 DNA sequence: TGCGCCAGCAGCCAATCTCAAGGGGGATTGGGCTACACCTTC. As protein: CASSQSQGGLGYTF.

In this sample, this clone turned up once. The V gene is TRBV5-1, the J gene TRBJ1-4; D not certain. Germline CDR1 is SGHRS and CDR2 is YFSETQ. Trimming stripped 0 bases from V and 7 bases from J, with 13 bases between. This CDR3 has 15 residues. The CDR3 sequence is CASSLGADGVEKLFF. The CDR3 coding sequence is TGCGCCAGCAGCTTGGGGGCGGACGGGGTTGAAAAACTGTTTTTT.

J is TRBJ2-7 and V is TRBV27; TRBD1 matches at 8 bases. This CDR3 spans 17 amino acids. Germline V gives CDR1 MNHEY, CDR2 SMNVEV (reference sequence). With 2 bases clipped from V and 5 bases from J, the junction kept 14 bases outside the gene matches. CDR3 in DNA: TGTGCCAGCAGTTTAATACTGGGAGACAGGGGCACCGACGAGCAGTACTTC. This translates into CASSLILGDRGTDEQYF.